This T cell receptor beta chain was recovered during a study of T-cell reconstitution after alpha-beta-depleted transplantation in children (dated by TCRdb to between 2015 and 2016). For the wider study: The study quantitatively tracked T-cell immune reconstitution after TCRalphabeta/CD19-depleted allogeneic hematopoietic cell transplantation in children using TCR repertoire profiling.

The method was PCR. The listed sequencing device is Illumina HiSeq 2500. To normalize quantification of the TCRbeta repertoire, the TCR libraries were built with molecular barcoding that relied on unique molecular identifiers. TCRdb ran its own pipeline on the public reads, namely fastp trimming at Q25 and MiXCR clone calling, and kept in-frame beta chains. Every distinct CDR3 protein forms one entry, paired with its most common genes and DNA. The sample records 150,000 to 250,000 distinct CDR3 sequences, 13% to 15% of which are singletons. The ten largest account for roughly an eighth of the sample. On this clonotype itself: Its recognized antigen is unknown. Within one base of it there is no much larger clone, and no base qualities were kept.

From the cysteine through the phenylalanine, the CDR3 covers 13 amino acids. The entry retains the CDR3 DNA only, 39 bases that are in frame from base 1. V is clipped by 8 bases and J by 1 base, and the sequence between their germline boundaries is 12 bases long. CDR1 and CDR2 (MNHEY, SMNVEV) derive from the germline V gene (reference sequence). The sequence derives from a human donor who donated a stem cell graft to a child with acute lymphoblastic leukemia. The chain links TRBV27 with TRBJ2-7, with the identity of the D gene unclear. The specimen comprised PBMCs from the stem cell graft donor, sampled from the stem cell graft. The CDR3 protein is CASAQAASYEQYF. The DNA sequence is given as TGTGCCAGCGCGCAGGCCGCGTCCTACGAGCAGTACTTC.